The rows below give T cell receptor beta chains drawn from one sample of a study of T-cell memory formation after mild COVID-19. TCRdb fed the 5' RACE reads into MiXCR, producing one record per CDR3 protein. The table has 290,000 or so distinct CDR3 sequences, approximately 19% seen once. The specimen was PBMCs or a T cell subset sorted from them (not recorded which). The receptors derive from a man between 18 and 29 years old who had mild COVID-19 (a few samples of this study predate the infection). Cell type and time point are not known. Both conserved end residues are part of each CDR3. D genes are given only for firm matches. Only part of the rows carry a size: once, few, many, or a class if the clone is expanded.

TRBJ2-1,-,-,TRBV5-1,TGCGCCAGCAGCTTTACACAGGGTGAGCAGTTCTTC,CASSFTQGEQFF
TRBJ1-5,-,-,TRBV24-1,TGTGCCACCACCCTAAGGGCGGATAGCAATCAGCCCCAGCATTTT,CATTLRADSNQPQHF
TRBJ2-2,-,few,TRBV7-6,TGTGCCAGCAGCTTAGGGACTGCGGATTACACCGGGGAGCTGTTTTTT,CASSLGTADYTGELFF
TRBJ1-5,-,-,TRBV20-1,TGCAGCGGGACGAGGCAATACAATCAGCCCCAGCATTTT,CSGTRQYNQPQHF
TRBJ2-2,TRBD1,many,TRBV6-1,TGTGCCAGCCCCGGACAGGGGGTAACCGGGGAGCTGTTTTTT,CASPGQGVTGELFF
TRBJ2-2,TRBD1,few,TRBV20-1,TGCAGTGCTAGGAACAGGGGATTCACCGGGGAGCTGTTTTTT,CSARNRGFTGELFF
TRBJ2-5,TRBD2,-,TRBV7-2,TGTGCCAGCAGTCAAGCTAGCGGCATAGAGACCCAGTACTTC,CASSQASGIETQYF
TRBJ1-5,-,-,TRBV29-1,TGCAGCGTGCGAGCCAGCCAGCCCCAGCATTTT,CSVRASQPQHF
TRBJ1-1,TRBD1,-,TRBV18,TGTGCCAGCTCACCCCGACAGGGGGGGAACACTGAAGCTTTCTTT,CASSPRQGGNTEAFF
TRBJ2-7,-,-,TRBV10-3,TGTGCCATCAGCAGGACCGACAGCTCCTACGAGCAGTACTTC,CAISRTDSSYEQYF
TRBJ2-6,-,-,TRBV18,TGTGCCAGCTCACTGGCGGGGGCGCAGGCCAACGTCCTGACTTTC,CASSLAGAQANVLTF
TRBJ2-3,-,many,TRBV5-1,TGCGCCAGCAGCTCGCGGGCATCTGTGACAGATACGCAGTATTTT,CASSSRASVTDTQYF
TRBJ1-1,-,-,TRBV5-1,TGCGCCAGCAGCCTCCCATCCCGACAGAAAGCTTTCTTT,CASSLPSRQKAFF
TRBJ2-1,TRBD2,few,TRBV7-3,TGTGCCAGCAGCTTGCGGGGGAGGTCCTACAATGAGCAGTTCTTC,CASSLRGRSYNEQFF
TRBJ2-1,-,few,TRBV20-1,TGCAGTGCTATTCCTCCTGACTGGGGTGAGCAGTTCTTC,CSAIPPDWGEQFF
TRBJ1-2,-,-,TRBV12-3/TRBV12-4,TGTGCCAGCAGTTTATCGACCACACCGAACTATGGCTACACCTTC,CASSLSTTPNYGYTF
TRBJ1-2,-,-,TRBV5-1,TGCGCCAGCAGCCCCATCGAGGGGGATGGCTACACCTTC,CASSPIEGDGYTF
TRBJ1-5,TRBD1,-,TRBV7-2,TGTGCCAGCAGCTCTTACAGGGGGCACTCGGATCAGCCCCAGCATTTT,CASSSYRGHSDQPQHF
TRBJ1-4,-,-,TRBV6-5,TGTGCCAGCAGTTACGTCCGGGGGTGGGAAAAACTGTTTTTT,CASSYVRGWEKLFF
TRBJ1-1,TRBD1,few,TRBV5-1,TGCGCCAGCAGCATCGCCGGGACAGGCGGTAACACTGAAGCTTTCTTT,CASSIAGTGGNTEAFF
TRBJ1-1,TRBD1,few,TRBV4-1,TGCGCCAGCAGCCGGGGACAGGGGCGGTTATCGAACACTGAAGCTTTCTTT,CASSRGQGRLSNTEAFF
TRBJ1-4,-,few,TRBV7-2,TGTGCCAGCAGCTTATGGGCAGGGGATGAAAAACTGTTTTTT,CASSLWAGDEKLFF
TRBJ2-2,TRBD2,-,TRBV7-2,TGTGCCAGCAGCTTATTCCCGGGGGGAAACACCGGGGAGCTGTTTTTT,CASSLFPGGNTGELFF
TRBJ1-1,-,-,TRBV29-1,TGCAGCGTCCATGACGGGAACACTGAAGCTTTCTTT,CSVHDGNTEAFF
TRBJ2-1,-,few,TRBV5-1,TGCGCCAGCAGACAAGCGGTTAGCTCCTACAATGAGCAGTTCTTC,CASRQAVSSYNEQFF
TRBJ2-3,-,few,TRBV4-1,TGCGCCAGCAGCCAAGGGCCGCGTTCAGGCACGCAGTATTTT,CASSQGPRSGTQYF
TRBJ2-6,-,-,TRBV19,TGTGCCAGTAGCCACTCTGGGGCCAACGTCCTGACTTTC,CASSHSGANVLTF
TRBJ1-5,TRBD1,-,TRBV6-6,TGTGCCAGCAGTACCACAGGGGGGAGCGTGCCCCAGCATTTT,CASSTTGGSVPQHF
TRBJ1-1,-,-,TRBV7-2,TGTGCCAGCAGCTTATCAGGGGCAGCGAACACTGAAGCTTTCTTT,CASSLSGAANTEAFF
TRBJ2-5,-,-,TRBV12-3/TRBV12-4,TGTGCCAGCAGCCAGAGTAGCGGAGGGGAGACCCAGTACTTC,CASSQSSGGETQYF
TRBJ2-1,-,-,TRBV2,TGTGCCAGCACGGTCACGCCGAGCTCCTACAATGAGCAGTTCTTC,CASTVTPSSYNEQFF
TRBJ2-2,TRBD1,once,TRBV5-1,TGCGCCAGCAGCTTGGAGGGACAGGGGGTGATCCCCGGGGAGCTGTTTTTT,CASSLEGQGVIPGELFF
TRBJ1-1,-,many,TRBV19,TGTGCCAGTAGTATAGTCGGGGATACTGAAGCTTTCTTT,CASSIVGDTEAFF
TRBJ2-1,-,-,TRBV4-3,TGCGCCAGCAGCCAAGAGGTACCTCGAATTAGGGCTTCTGGGGGTGAGCAGTTCTTC,CASSQEVPRIRASGGEQFF
TRBJ2-3,-,-,TRBV10-3,TGTGCCATCAGTACCAGCACGGGGAGAGATACGCAGTATTTT,CAISTSTGRDTQYF
TRBJ1-2,TRBD1,few,TRBV29-1,TGCAGCGTTGAAGAGACAGGGAATATGGGGAGTGGCTACACCTTC,CSVEETGNMGSGYTF
TRBJ2-2,-,-,TRBV25-1,TGTGCCAGCAGTGAGAGAGACACCGGGGAGCTGTTTTTT,CASSERDTGELFF
TRBJ2-7,-,-,TRBV4-1,TGCGCCAGCAGCCAAGACCGAGGAACCACCTACGAGCAGTACTTC,CASSQDRGTTYEQYF
TRBJ1-6,TRBD1,-,TRBV23-1,TGCGCCAGCCTAAAGACGGACAGGGGTAGGAAGGCCCATAATTCACCCCTCCACTTT,CASLKTDRGRKAHNSPLHF
TRBJ2-3,TRBD2,few,TRBV20-1,TGCAGTGCTATCCTAGCGGGGGGCGAAAGGGGTACGCAGTATTTT,CSAILAGGERGTQYF
TRBJ2-1,-,-,TRBV5-4,TGTGCCAGCAGCTTGGAGGGGCTGCGTAGTGAGCAGTTCTTC,CASSLEGLRSEQFF
TRBJ2-1,TRBD2,few,TRBV4-3,TGCGCCAGCAGCCAAGACCACCGGGGGGGCCGCGATGAGCAGTTCTTC,CASSQDHRGGRDEQFF
TRBJ2-7,-,many,TRBV7-6,TGTGCCAGCAGCCCAGCCGACAGCTACGAGCAGTACTTC,CASSPADSYEQYF
TRBJ2-1,-,few,TRBV5-4,TGTGCCAGCAGCGACAGGACCGTGAGCTCCTACAATGAGCAGTTCTTC,CASSDRTVSSYNEQFF
TRBJ2-3,TRBD2,-,TRBV20-1,TGCAGTGCTAGAGCTCTAGCGGGGGCGAGCACAGATACGCAGTATTTT,CSARALAGASTDTQYF
TRBJ2-3,-,-,TRBV9,TGTGCCAGCAGCGAATGGGGTTTCCCAGATACGCAGTATTTT,CASSEWGFPDTQYF
TRBJ2-7,TRBD2,-,TRBV15,TGTGCCACCAGCAGGCTAGCTAGCGGGGGCCACGAGCAGTACTTC,CATSRLASGGHEQYF
TRBJ2-5,-,-,TRBV9,TGTGCCAGCAGCACCAATTCTCCGGGCCTAATGGGGACCCAGTACTTC,CASSTNSPGLMGTQYF
TRBJ2-1,-,few,TRBV7-9,TGTGCCAGCAGCTCGGCCGGGACTTCGAATGAGCAGTTCTTC,CASSSAGTSNEQFF
TRBJ2-3,TRBD1,-,TRBV5-1,TGCGCCAGCAGCTTGGAAAAGACAGGGGGCATCGCAGATACGCAGTATTTT,CASSLEKTGGIADTQYF
TRBJ2-6,-,-,TRBV4-3,TGCGCCAGCAGCCGTCAGGGTTCTGGGGCCAACGTCCTGACTTTC,CASSRQGSGANVLTF
TRBJ1-1,-,few,TRBV2,TGTGCCAGCAGTGACCTAGTGCTGAACACTGAAGCTTTCTTT,CASSDLVLNTEAFF
TRBJ2-1,TRBD1,-,TRBV2,TGTGCCAGCGGATTGGACAGGGGGGGTGAGCAGTTCTTC,CASGLDRGGEQFF
TRBJ2-3,-,few,TRBV6-4,TGTGCCAGCAGTGACTCTGTGGGGGGAAGGGGCACAGATACGCAGTATTTT,CASSDSVGGRGTDTQYF
TRBJ2-3,-,few,TRBV9,TGTGCCAGCAGCCCCTCCGGGGCCTCAGATACGCAGTATTTT,CASSPSGASDTQYF